This TCR beta chain was identified in a study of blood T cell repertoires in COVID-19. V lost 2 bases, J lost 2 bases, and 9 bases stayed unmatched. This CDR3 is 16 amino acids long. Germline lookup yields CDR1 SGDLS and CDR2 YYNGEE. Some clones are missing from TCRdb's copy, which holds only in-frame ones; the method was immunoSEQ multiplex PCR. The profile shows some 340,000 clones, 90% of them singletons. Residents of under 25 US areas, aged about 18 to 100 years, made up the participants. V and J are TRBV9 and TRBJ2-5, with 7 bases lining up with TRBD1. The sample taken for sequencing was PBMCs or T cells enriched from blood (not recorded which). This clonotype was obtained from a woman aged 25 to 39 who had been exposed to COVID-19. The CDR3 sequence is CASSVRGQRQQETQYF. The CDR3 nucleotides read TGTGCCAGCAGCGTTAGGGGACAGCGCCAGCAAGAGACCCAGTACTTC. Full variable domain (outside the CDR3, taken from reference TRBV9 and TRBJ2-5): DSGVTQTPKHLITATGQRVTLRCSPRSGDLSVYWYQQSLDQGLQFLIQYYNGEERAKGNILERFSAQQFPDLHSELNLSSLELGDSALYFCASSVRGQRQQETQYFGPGTRLLVL.